These 8 T cell receptor beta chains were all obtained from the same sample, sequenced in a study of T-cell memory formation after mild COVID-19. TCRdb itself ran the 5' RACE reads through MiXCR, one entry per CDR3 protein. The repertoire consists of 150,000 to 200,000 distinct CDR3 sequences, with approximately 14% occurring once and the leading ten covering roughly 15%. Sequencing was carried out using PBMCs or a T cell subset sorted from them (not recorded which). All receptors derive from an adult woman who had mild COVID-19 (a few samples of this study predate the infection). Cell type and time point are not known.

The chain recombines TRBV3-1 with TRBJ2-7, with a weak D call TRBD1 (6 bases). Trimming left V 5 bases short and J 1 base short, with 9 bases between. This CDR3 spans 13 amino acids. Per the germline V gene, CDR1 is LGHDT and CDR2 is YNNKEL (reference sequence). CDR3 region: CASSNGQSYEQYF. For the CDR3, the DNA is TGTGCCAGCAGCAACGGACAGTCCTACGAGCAGTACTTC.

This sequence joins TRBV7-8 and TRBJ2-2; maybe TRBD1 (6 bases). The V gene lost 4 bases and the J gene lost 3 bases, with 12 bases spanning the gap. Germline CDR1 is SGHVS and CDR2 is FQNEAQ. CDR3 length: 15 amino acids. The CDR3 DNA follows: TGTGCCAGCAGCTCTCAGGGGCGAGACACCGGGGAGCTGTTTTTT. This sequence encodes CASSSQGRDTGELFF.

This rearrangement joins TRBV12-3 or TRBV12-4 to TRBJ1-4; D perhaps matches TRBD1 (5 bases). V lost 3 bases and J 8 bases, leaving 13 bases between the germline ends. The CDR3 is 14 residues long. CDR3 protein: CASSFYSGDEKLFF. Written as DNA, the CDR3 is TGTGCCAGCAGTTTTTACAGTGGGGACGAAAAACTGTTTTTT.

This clonotype was detected only a few times. V and J are TRBV13 and TRBJ2-1; the D gene is possibly TRBD2 (6 bases). The CDR3 covers 16 residues. Germline loops: CDR1 PRHDT, CDR2 FYEKMQ (reference sequence). Trimming pared 4 bases from V and 7 bases from J, leaving 20 bases between. CDR3: CASSWPGTPRANEQFF. The CDR3 DNA sequence: TGTGCCAGCAGCTGGCCCGGGACTCCCAGAGCGAATGAGCAGTTCTTC.

This clonotype showed up many times. The rearrangement uses TRBV28 and TRBJ2-3, with a tentative D call TRBD2 (6 bases). Germline loops: CDR1 MDHEN, CDR2 SYDVKM. The CDR3 totals 15 residues. V dropped 1 base and J dropped 6 bases, with 14 bases sitting between them. The CDR3 nucleotides are TGTGCCAGCAGTTTATATCGGGGGTCATCCGATACGCAGTATTTT. Translating gives CASSLYRGSSDTQYF. The full variable domain, in which reference TRBV28 and TRBJ2-3 provide the parts outside the CDR3, is DVKVTQSSRYLVKRTGEKVFLECVQDMDHENMFWYRQDPGLGLRLIYFSYDVKMKEKGDIPEGYSVSREKKERFSLILESASTNQTSMYLCASSLYRGSSDTQYFGPGTRLTVL.

This clonotype was observed a few times. The rearrangement links TRBV3-1 to TRBJ2-7; 8 nucleotides agree with TRBD1. Germline V gene data show CDR1 as LGHDT and CDR2 as YNNKEL (reference sequence). V dropped 7 bases and J dropped 6; count of bases not matched to a gene: 8. CDR3 length: 13 residues. CDR3 nucleotides: TGTGCCAGCAAGCCAGGGGGCTCGATCGAGCAGTACTTC. It is translated as CASKPGGSIEQYF.

This clonotype has ten or more counts. The chain links TRBV3-1 to TRBJ2-3; 8 nucleotides align to TRBD1. The CDR3 contains 12 residues. CDR1 and CDR2 (germline): LGHDT, YNNKEL (reference sequence). Trimming took 1 base from V and 13 from J; bases not matched to a gene: 4. This CDR3 reads CASSQGTGPKYF. CDR3 nucleotides: TGTGCCAGCAGCCAAGGGACAGGGCCCAAGTATTTT.

This clonotype showed up just a few times. The chain couples TRBV20-1 to TRBJ2-5; D gene unclear. The CDR3 sequence is 12 residues long. Germline values: CDR1 DFQATT, CDR2 SNEGSKA (reference sequence). Trimming took 4 bases from V and 7 from J, leaving 13 bases between them. The CDR3 reads CSATGPPVTQYF. The CDR3 nucleotides are TGCAGTGCTACCGGGCCCCCGGTGACCCAGTACTTC.